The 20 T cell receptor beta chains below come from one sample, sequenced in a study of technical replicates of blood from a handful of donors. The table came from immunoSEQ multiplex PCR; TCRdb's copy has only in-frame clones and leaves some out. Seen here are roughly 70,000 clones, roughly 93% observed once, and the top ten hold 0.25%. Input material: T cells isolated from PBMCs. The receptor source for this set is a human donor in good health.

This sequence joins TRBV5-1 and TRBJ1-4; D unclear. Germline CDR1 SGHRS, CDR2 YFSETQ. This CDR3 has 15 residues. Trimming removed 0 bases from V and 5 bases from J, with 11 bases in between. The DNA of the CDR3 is TGCGCCAGCAGCTTGGCCTCGGGTTTCAATGAAAAACTGTTTTTT. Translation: CASSLASGFNEKLFF.

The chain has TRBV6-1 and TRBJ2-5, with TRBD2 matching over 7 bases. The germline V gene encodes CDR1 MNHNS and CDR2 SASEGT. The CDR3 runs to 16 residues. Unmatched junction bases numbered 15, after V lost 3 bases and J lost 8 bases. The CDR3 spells CASSDAMGVGGFTQYF. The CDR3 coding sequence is TGTGCCAGCAGTGACGCTATGGGGGTCGGGGGGTTTACCCAGTACTTC.

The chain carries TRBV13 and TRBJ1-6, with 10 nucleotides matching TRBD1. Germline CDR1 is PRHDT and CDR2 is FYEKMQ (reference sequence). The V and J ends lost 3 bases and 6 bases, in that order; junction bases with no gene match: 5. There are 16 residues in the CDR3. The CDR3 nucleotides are TGTGCCAGCAGCTTCAGACAGGGGGCTTCTAATTCACCCCTCCACTTT. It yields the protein CASSFRQGASNSPLHF. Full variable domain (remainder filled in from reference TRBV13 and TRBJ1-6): AAGVIQSPRHLIKEKRETATLKCYPIPRHDTVYWYQQGPGQDPQFLISFYEKMQSDKGSIPDRFSAQQFSDYHSELNMSSLELGDSALYFCASSFRQGASNSPLHFGNGTRLTVT.

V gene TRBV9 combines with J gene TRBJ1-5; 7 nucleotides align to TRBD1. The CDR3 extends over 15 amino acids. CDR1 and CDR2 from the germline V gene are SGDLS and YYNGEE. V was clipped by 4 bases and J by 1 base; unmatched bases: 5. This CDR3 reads CASSPGGPSNQPQHF. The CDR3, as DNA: TGTGCCAGCAGCCCAGGGGGACCGAGCAATCAGCCCCAGCATTTT.

Here the CDR3 DNA reads TGTGCCGACCTGGGTCGGAGCGGGGAGCTGTTTTTT. This codes for CADLGRSGELFF. This chain links TRBV11-2 with TRBJ2-2, with D hard to call. The CDR3 is 12 residues long. The V end was cut by 11 bases, the J end by 7 bases, with 14 bases between. CDR1 and CDR2 (germline): SGHAT, FQNNGV.

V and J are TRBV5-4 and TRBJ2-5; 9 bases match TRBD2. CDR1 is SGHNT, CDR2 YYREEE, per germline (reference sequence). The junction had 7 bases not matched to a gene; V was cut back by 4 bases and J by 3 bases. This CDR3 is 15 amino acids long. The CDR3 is CASSRKTSGEETQYF. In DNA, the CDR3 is TGTGCCAGCAGCCGAAAGACTAGCGGAGAAGAGACCCAGTACTTC. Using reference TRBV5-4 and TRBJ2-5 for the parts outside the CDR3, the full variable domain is ETGVTQSPTHLIKTRGQQVTLRCSSQSGHNTVSWYQQALGQGPQFIFQYYREEENGRGNFPPRFSGLQFPNYSSELNVNALELDDSALYLCASSRKTSGEETQYFGPGTRLLVL.

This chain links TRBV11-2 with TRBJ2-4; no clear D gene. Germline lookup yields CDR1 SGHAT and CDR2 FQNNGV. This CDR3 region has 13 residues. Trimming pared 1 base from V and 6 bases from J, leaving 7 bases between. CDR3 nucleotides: TGTGCCAGCAGCTTAGGTATCTCAAACATTCAGTACTTC. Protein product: CASSLGISNIQYF.

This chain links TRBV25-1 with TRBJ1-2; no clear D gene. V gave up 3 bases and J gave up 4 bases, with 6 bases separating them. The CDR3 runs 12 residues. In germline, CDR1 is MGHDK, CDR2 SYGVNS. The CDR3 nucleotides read TGTGCCAGCAGTGAGGCTGGCTATGGCTACACCTTC. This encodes CASSEAGYGYTF.

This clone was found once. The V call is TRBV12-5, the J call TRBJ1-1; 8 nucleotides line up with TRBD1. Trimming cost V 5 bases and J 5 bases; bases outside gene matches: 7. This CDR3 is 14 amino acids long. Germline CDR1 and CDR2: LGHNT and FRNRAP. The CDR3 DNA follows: TGTGCTAGTGGTGGACAGGGTAGCGGAACTGAAGCTTTCTTT. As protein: CASGGQGSGTEAFF.

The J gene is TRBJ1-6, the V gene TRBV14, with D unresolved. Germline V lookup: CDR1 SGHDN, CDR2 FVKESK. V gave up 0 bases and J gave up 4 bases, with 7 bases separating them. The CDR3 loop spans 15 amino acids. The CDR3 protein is CASSQDNRYNSPLHF. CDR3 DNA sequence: TGTGCCAGCAGCCAAGATAACAGATATAATTCACCCCTCCACTTT.

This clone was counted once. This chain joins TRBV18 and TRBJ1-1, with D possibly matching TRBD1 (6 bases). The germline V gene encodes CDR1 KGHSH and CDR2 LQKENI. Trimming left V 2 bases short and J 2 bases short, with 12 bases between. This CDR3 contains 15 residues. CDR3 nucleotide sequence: TGTGCCAGCTCACCAGGTACAGGGCCAAACACTGAAGCTTTCTTT. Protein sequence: CASSPGTGPNTEAFF.

The CDR3 DNA sequence: TGTGCCAGCAGCTTGAACAGCCCTGAAGCTTTCTTT. Amino acid sequence: CASSLNSPEAFF. This chain joins TRBV11-2 and TRBJ1-1, with no clear D. Germline V lookup: CDR1 SGHAT, CDR2 FQNNGV. CDR3 length: 12 residues. V gave up 3 bases and J gave up 6 bases, with 8 bases separating them.

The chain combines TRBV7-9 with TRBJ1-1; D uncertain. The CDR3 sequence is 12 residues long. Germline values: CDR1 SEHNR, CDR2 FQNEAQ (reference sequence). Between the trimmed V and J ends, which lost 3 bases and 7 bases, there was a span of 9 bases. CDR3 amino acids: CASSFTGVEAFF. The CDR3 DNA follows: TGTGCCAGCAGCTTTACCGGGGTTGAAGCTTTCTTT.

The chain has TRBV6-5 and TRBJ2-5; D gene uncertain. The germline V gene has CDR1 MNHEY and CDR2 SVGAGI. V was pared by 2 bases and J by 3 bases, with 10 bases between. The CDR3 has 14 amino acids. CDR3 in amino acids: CASSYAPRKETQYF. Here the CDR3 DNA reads TGTGCCAGCAGTTACGCACCGCGAAAAGAGACCCAGTACTTC.

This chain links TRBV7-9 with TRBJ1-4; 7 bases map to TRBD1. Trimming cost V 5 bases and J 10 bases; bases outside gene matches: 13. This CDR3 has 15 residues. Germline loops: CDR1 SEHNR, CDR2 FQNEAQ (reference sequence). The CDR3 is CASSSSRDSSLKLFF. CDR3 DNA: TGTGCCAGCAGCAGCTCTCGGGACAGTAGCCTAAAACTGTTTTTT.

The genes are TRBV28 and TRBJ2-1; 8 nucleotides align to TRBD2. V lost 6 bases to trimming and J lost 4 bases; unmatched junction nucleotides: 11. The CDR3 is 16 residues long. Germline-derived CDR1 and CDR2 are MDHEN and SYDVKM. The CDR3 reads CASSKTGTRGYNEQFF. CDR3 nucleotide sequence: TGTGCCAGCAGCAAAACCGGGACTAGAGGATACAATGAGCAGTTCTTC. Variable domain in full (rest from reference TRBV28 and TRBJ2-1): DVKVTQSSRYLVKRTGEKVFLECVQDMDHENMFWYRQDPGLGLRLIYFSYDVKMKEKGDIPEGYSVSREKKERFSLILESASTNQTSMYLCASSKTGTRGYNEQFFGPGTRLTVL.

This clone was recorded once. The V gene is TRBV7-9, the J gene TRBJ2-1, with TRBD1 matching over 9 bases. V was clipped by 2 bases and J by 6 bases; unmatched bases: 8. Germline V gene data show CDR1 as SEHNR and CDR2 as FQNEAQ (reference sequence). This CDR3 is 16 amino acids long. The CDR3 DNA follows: TGTGCCAGCAGCTTAATCGCAGGACAGGGGATCAATGAGCAGTTCTTC. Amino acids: CASSLIAGQGINEQFF. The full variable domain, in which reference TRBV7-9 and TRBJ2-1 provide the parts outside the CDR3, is DTGVSQNPRHKITKRGQNVTFRCDPISEHNRLYWYRQTLGQGPEFLTYFQNEAQLEKSRLLSDRFSAERPKGSFSTLEIQRTEQGDSAMYLCASSLIAGQGINEQFFGPGTRLTVL.

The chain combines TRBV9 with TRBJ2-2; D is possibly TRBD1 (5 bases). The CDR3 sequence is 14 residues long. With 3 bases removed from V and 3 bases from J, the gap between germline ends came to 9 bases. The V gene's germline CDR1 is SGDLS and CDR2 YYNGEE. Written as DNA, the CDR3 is TGTGCCAGCAGCGGAAAAGGGGACACCGGGGAGCTGTTTTTT. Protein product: CASSGKGDTGELFF. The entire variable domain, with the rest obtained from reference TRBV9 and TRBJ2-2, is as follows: DSGVTQTPKHLITATGQRVTLRCSPRSGDLSVYWYQQSLDQGLQFLIQYYNGEERAKGNILERFSAQQFPDLHSELNLSSLELGDSALYFCASSGKGDTGELFFGEGSRLTVL.

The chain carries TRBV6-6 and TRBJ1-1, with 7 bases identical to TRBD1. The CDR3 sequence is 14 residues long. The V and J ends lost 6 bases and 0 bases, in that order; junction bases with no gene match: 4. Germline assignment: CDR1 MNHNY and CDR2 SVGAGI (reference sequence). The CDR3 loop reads CASRLGQMNTEAFF. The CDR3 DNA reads TGTGCCAGCAGACTGGGACAGATGAACACTGAAGCTTTCTTT.

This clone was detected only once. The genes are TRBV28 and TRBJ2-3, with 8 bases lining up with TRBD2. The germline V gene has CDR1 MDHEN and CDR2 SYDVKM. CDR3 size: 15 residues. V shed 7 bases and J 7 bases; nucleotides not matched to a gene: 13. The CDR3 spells CASIPLADIGNTQYF. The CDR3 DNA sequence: TGTGCCAGCATCCCACTAGCGGATATAGGGAATACGCAGTATTTT.